These 5 T cell receptor beta chains were all obtained from the same sample, sequenced in a study of shared clonotypes between healthy human individuals. Libraries were prepared by immunoSEQ multiplex PCR; TCRdb keeps only in-frame clonotypes and omits some of them. The sample carries about 1 million clones, about 75% recorded once. The specimen sequenced was memory CD4+ T cells sorted from blood. Subset noted: CD45RA-negative fraction. The origin of the receptors is a man aged 18 to 30 in good health.

The V gene is TRBV28, the J gene TRBJ1-1, with 9 bases lining up with TRBD1. V trimming: 5 bases; J trimming: 0 bases; junction bases outside the gene matches: 10. Per the germline V gene, CDR1 is MDHEN and CDR2 is SYDVKM. This CDR3 has 17 residues. The CDR3 reads CASSPRGTGSMNTEAFF. The CDR3 nucleotides read TGTGCCAGCAGTCCCCGAGGGACAGGGTCCATGAACACTGAAGCTTTCTTT. The entire variable domain, with the rest obtained from reference TRBV28 and TRBJ1-1, is as follows: DVKVTQSSRYLVKRTGEKVFLECVQDMDHENMFWYRQDPGLGLRLIYFSYDVKMKEKGDIPEGYSVSREKKERFSLILESASTNQTSMYLCASSPRGTGSMNTEAFFGQGTRLTVV.

The genes are TRBV2 and TRBJ1-6, with D unresolved. CDR1 is SNHLY and CDR2 is FYNNEI in the germline V gene. The CDR3 totals 14 residues. The ends were cut back, 3 bases at V and 10 bases at J, with 13 bases in the middle. The CDR3 DNA follows: TGTGCCAGCAGTGATAACGGAGGGCGGTCACCCCTCCACTTT. Translation gives CASSDNGGRSPLHF.

This clone occurred a few times. This sequence joins TRBV19 and TRBJ1-6, with a weak D call TRBD1 (6 bases). V was clipped by 3 bases and J by 5 bases, with 8 bases between them. The CDR3 covers 14 residues. Germline assignment: CDR1 LNHDA and CDR2 SQIVND (reference sequence). CDR3 amino acids: CASSMGHDNSPLHF. The CDR3 coding sequence is TGTGCCAGTAGTATGGGACATGATAATTCACCCCTCCACTTT.

The chain links TRBV30 to TRBJ2-5; the match to TRBD1 covers 7 bases. Losses at the gene ends were 4 bases for V and 3 bases for J; bases not matched to a gene: 5. CDR3 length: 13 amino acids. Germline CDR1 reads GTSNPN; CDR2 reads SVGIG (reference sequence). The CDR3 protein is CAWNRGGEETQYF. CDR3 in DNA: TGTGCCTGGAACAGAGGGGGCGAAGAGACCCAGTACTTC.

As to this clone: Additional DNA sequences in this sample encode the identical CDR3. This chain links TRBV7-8 with TRBJ2-7; no clear D. CDR1 is SGHVS, CDR2 FQNEAQ, per germline. This CDR3 region has 11 residues. V gave up 3 bases and J gave up 5 bases, with 5 bases separating them. For the CDR3, the DNA is TGTGCCAGCAGCTTGAGCGACGAGCAGTACTTC. Its translation: CASSLSDEQYF. Looking up the rest from reference TRBV7-8 and TRBJ2-7 gives the full variable domain: GAGVSQSPRYKVAKRGQDVALRCDPISGHVSLFWYQQALGQGPEFLTYFQNEAQLDKSGLPSDRFFAERPEGSVSTLKIQRTQQEDSAVYLCASSLSDEQYFGPGTRLTVT.